A selection of T cell receptor beta chains follows, all from one sample in a study of cytomegalovirus exposure and HLA in healthy donors. Some clones are missing from TCRdb's copy, which holds only in-frame ones; the method was immunoSEQ multiplex PCR. The sample yields roughly 190,000 clones, approximately 84% seen once. The sample comprised PBMCs. These receptors came from a female donor in good health and CMV-seronegative. The CDR3 runs from the conserved cysteine through the conserved F or W. Fields, in order: clone size, D gene, J gene, V gene, CDR3 protein, CDR3 DNA. The D gene is left open where the match is weak. Clone size is shown for a subset of rows, as once, few, many or a class of expanded clone.

-,TRBD1,TRBJ2-2,TRBV9,CASSVDDRAGTGELFF,TGTGCCAGCAGCGTAGATGACAGGGCGGGCACCGGGGAGCTGTTTTTT
-,TRBD2,TRBJ2-5,TRBV7-9,CASSWEGSQETQYF,TGTGCCAGCAGCTGGGAGGGGTCCCAAGAGACCCAGTACTTC
-,-,TRBJ2-7,TRBV19,CARTVYEQYF,TGTGCCAGGACAGTCTACGAGCAGTACTTC
-,TRBD1,TRBJ2-7,TRBV5-4,CASSLGGTGVGEQYF,TGTGCCAGCAGCTTGGGGGGGACAGGGGTTGGCGAGCAGTACTTC
-,TRBD1,TRBJ1-2,TRBV27,CASSLSRDSRWGYTF,TGTGCCAGCAGTTTATCGCGGGACAGCCGCTGGGGCTACACCTTC
-,TRBD1,TRBJ1-2,TRBV18,CASSTGTGGDFYGYTF,TGTGCCAGCTCAACAGGAACAGGGGGCGATTTCTATGGCTACACCTTC
-,-,TRBJ2-2,TRBV5-1,CASSRDTTGELFF,TGCGCCAGCAGCCGGGATACTACCGGGGAGCTGTTTTTT
-,-,TRBJ1-1,TRBV2,CASSEIGGWSTEAFF,TGTGCCAGCAGTGAAATCGGGGGTTGGAGCACTGAAGCTTTCTTT
once,-,TRBJ2-1,TRBV6-6,CASSRGLAVTYNEQFF,TGTGCCAGCAGCCGAGGGTTAGCGGTTACCTACAATGAGCAGTTCTTC
-,-,TRBJ2-6,TRBV5-4,CASGAQSSGANVLTF,TGTGCCAGCGGAGCTCAGAGCTCTGGGGCCAACGTCCTGACTTTC
-,TRBD1,TRBJ1-2,TRBV15,CATSDSDRVVYGYTF,TGTGCCACCAGCGACTCGGACAGGGTAGTTTATGGCTACACCTTC
-,TRBD2,TRBJ2-5,TRBV25-1,CASSDHGLALQETQYF,TGTGCCAGCAGTGACCACGGACTAGCATTACAAGAGACCCAGTACTTC
-,-,TRBJ2-3,TRBV15,CATSRVGGTSRDTQYF,TGTGCCACCAGCAGAGTCGGCGGCACTTCTAGGGATACGCAGTATTTT
-,-,TRBJ2-1,TRBV2,CASSGLRGSYNEQFF,TGTGCCAGCAGTGGATTGCGGGGCTCCTACAATGAGCAGTTCTTC
few,-,TRBJ2-5,TRBV5-4,CASSLGQGGSRETQYF,TGTGCCAGCAGCTTGGGGCAGGGAGGATCGCGAGAGACCCAGTACTTC
few,-,TRBJ1-1,TRBV10-3,CAISGTDEAFF,TGTGCCATCAGTGGGACAGATGAAGCTTTCTTT
-,TRBD2,TRBJ2-7,TRBV28,CASSPTGLAEYEQYF,TGTGCCAGCAGTCCAACGGGACTAGCGGAATACGAGCAGTACTTC
-,TRBD1,TRBJ1-2,TRBV7-2,CASITRLRMTGGDYGYTF,TGTGCCAGCATTACCCGATTGAGGATGACAGGGGGCGACTATGGCTACACCTTC
few,-,TRBJ1-5,TRBV5-5,CASSLEGGSNQPQHF,TGTGCCAGCAGCTTGGAAGGCGGCAGCAATCAGCCCCAGCATTTT
-,-,TRBJ2-4,TRBV28,CASRPGTSAKNIQYF,TGTGCCAGCAGACCCGGGACATCCGCCAAAAACATTCAGTACTTC
-,-,TRBJ2-4,TRBV27,CASSPLTGPSAKNIQYF,TGTGCCAGCAGTCCACTTACAGGGCCTTCGGCCAAAAACATTCAGTACTTC
-,TRBD2,TRBJ2-7,TRBV11-2,CASSLGGVAGYISYEQYF,TGTGCCAGCAGCTTAGGGGGGGTAGCGGGCTATATCTCCTACGAGCAGTACTTC
few,-,TRBJ1-2,TRBV7-9,CASSLGVLRSSF,TGTGCCAGCAGCTTGGGAGTTTTGAGGTCGTCTTTC
few,-,TRBJ1-1,TRBV11-3,CASSLGQGGGTEAFF,TGTGCCAGCAGCTTAGGTCAGGGCGGGGGGACTGAAGCTTTCTTT
-,-,TRBJ2-2,TRBV19,CASRAGKNTGELFF,TGTGCCAGCAGGGCAGGGAAGAACACCGGGGAGCTGTTTTTT
-,-,TRBJ1-1,TRBV19,CASRADRTGTEAFF,TGTGCCAGTAGGGCAGACAGGACCGGGACTGAAGCTTTCTTT
-,TRBD1,TRBJ2-7,TRBV5-5,CASSDGTGGGYEQYF,TGTGCCAGCAGCGATGGGACAGGGGGCGGCTACGAGCAGTACTTC
few,TRBD1,TRBJ1-1,TRBV29-1,CSVRTGGTEAFF,TGCAGCGTCCGGACAGGTGGGACTGAAGCTTTCTTT
-,TRBD2,TRBJ2-3,TRBV5-4,CASSLPGAGGQDTDTQYF,TGTGCCAGCAGCTTGCCGGGGGCGGGGGGGCAGGACACAGATACGCAGTATTTT
-,TRBD2,TRBJ2-7,TRBV10-3,CAISTSGVVYEQYF,TGTGCCATCAGTACTAGCGGTGTTGTATACGAGCAGTACTTC
-,TRBD1,TRBJ2-7,TRBV9,CASSETGPSVEQYF,TGTGCCAGCAGCGAGACAGGGCCCTCCGTCGAGCAGTACTTC
-,-,TRBJ1-6,TRBV6-1,CASTPTAVPSLHF,TGTGCCAGCACCCCCACCGCGGTACCGAGCCTCCACTTT
few,-,TRBJ1-1,TRBV6-5,CASSYSGGAEAFF,TGTGCCAGCAGTTACTCGGGGGGGGCTGAAGCTTTCTTT
-,TRBD1,TRBJ1-2,TRBV9,CASSMRPRGPGYTF,TGTGCCAGCAGCATGAGACCCAGGGGGCCTGGCTACACCTTC
once,TRBD2,TRBJ2-7,TRBV4-1,CASSQVGLAGDEQYF,TGCGCCAGCAGCCAAGTCGGACTAGCGGGAGACGAGCAGTACTTC
few,-,TRBJ2-7,TRBV28,CASSFLIYEQYF,TGTGCCAGCAGTTTCCTAATCTACGAGCAGTACTTC
-,TRBD2,TRBJ2-2,TRBV7-9,CSSSPPAGLAGGGTGELFF,TGTTCCAGCAGCCCACCGGCGGGACTAGCGGGAGGGGGTACCGGGGAGCTGTTTTTT
-,-,TRBJ2-7,TRBV11-2,CASSSLTGQATYEQYF,TGTGCCAGCAGCTCCTTGACAGGCCAGGCCACCTACGAGCAGTACTTC
-,TRBD1,TRBJ1-2,TRBV10-3,CAISESPGQGRGYTF,TGTGCCATCAGTGAGTCGCCGGGACAGGGTCGTGGCTACACCTTC
-,-,TRBJ2-5,TRBV15,CATSRDYGEPETQYF,TGTGCCACCAGCAGAGACTATGGGGAGCCTGAGACCCAGTACTTC
-,TRBD1,TRBJ1-5,TRBV6-5,CASSNRGGGGQPQHF,TGTGCCAGCAGTAATAGAGGGGGCGGTGGTCAGCCCCAGCATTTT
-,TRBD2,TRBJ2-3,TRBV6-5,CASSHRLAADTQYF,TGTGCCAGCAGTCACCGACTAGCGGCCGATACGCAGTATTTT
-,TRBD2,TRBJ2-5,TRBV11-3,CASSLEGARGAQYF,TGTGCCAGCAGCTTAGAAGGGGCCCGGGGGGCCCAGTACTTC
-,TRBD1,TRBJ1-2,TRBV7-9,CASRKTQGKGDGYTF,TGTGCCAGCAGAAAAACACAGGGGAAGGGTGATGGCTACACCTTC
-,-,TRBJ1-3,TRBV5-4,CASSNLLGVGGNTIYF,TGTGCCAGCAGCAATCTGCTCGGGGTCGGTGGAAACACCATATATTTT
-,TRBD1,TRBJ1-1,TRBV2,CASRLETGLNTEAFF,TGTGCCAGCAGACTAGAGACAGGGTTGAACACTGAAGCTTTCTTT
-,TRBD1,TRBJ1-2,TRBV7-8,CASSLAWVKGGTGYGYTF,TGTGCCAGCAGCTTAGCGTGGGTAAAAGGGGGGACAGGTTACGGCTACACCTTC
few,-,TRBJ1-1,TRBV7-9,CASTPTGNTEAFF,TGTGCCAGTACTCCGACAGGGAACACTGAAGCTTTCTTT
-,TRBD1,TRBJ2-7,TRBV25-1,CASSGTGPGEQYF,TGTGCCAGCAGTGGGACAGGGCCGGGCGAGCAGTACTTC
-,-,TRBJ2-7,TRBV7-2,CASSLAPGYEQYF,TGTGCCAGCAGCTTAGCGCCGGGCTACGAGCAGTACTTC
-,TRBD1,TRBJ2-2,TRBV6-6,CASSYHRGPGELFF,TGTGCCAGCAGTTACCACAGGGGCCCCGGGGAGCTGTTTTTT